These T cell receptor beta chains were read from a single sample in a study of blood T cell repertoires in COVID-19. TCRdb keeps only in-frame clones here, not all; method: immunoSEQ multiplex PCR. The sample includes roughly 120,000 clones, approximately 86% of them seen just once. The sequenced sample was peripheral blood. The receptors shown here come from a woman between 45 and 65 years old with active or convalescent COVID-19. CDR3s include the opening cysteine and the closing phenylalanine or tryptophan. Fields, in order: J gene, D gene, clone size, V gene, CDR3 DNA, CDR3 protein. The D gene is left open where the match is weak. Only some rows state a clone size, as once, few, many or a class for expanded clones.

>TRBJ1-4|-|-|TRBV6-5
TGTGCCAGCAGGAGGCAGGGGAAAAATGAAAAACTGTTTTTT
CASRRQGKNEKLFF
>TRBJ2-7|TRBD1|-|TRBV6-2/TRBV6-3
TGTGCCAGCAGTCAAATCGGACAGGCAACCTACGAGCAGTACTTC
CASSQIGQATYEQYF
>TRBJ2-1|-|-|TRBV28
TGTGCCAGCAGTTTAGGGACATCTTACAATGAGCAGTTCTTC
CASSLGTSYNEQFF
>TRBJ2-7|-|-|TRBV6-5
TGTGCCAGCAGTCAGCCTTCCCAGGGGTACGAGCAGTACTTC
CASSQPSQGYEQYF
>TRBJ1-4|-|-|TRBV9
TGTGCCAGCAGCGTAAACCAGGCTAATGAAAAACTGTTTTTT
CASSVNQANEKLFF
>TRBJ2-2|TRBD2|-|TRBV5-5
TGTGCCAGCAGCTTGAGCGGGGGGAACACCGGGGAGCTGTTTTTT
CASSLSGGNTGELFF
>TRBJ1-2|-|-|TRBV10-3
TGTGCCATCAGTCTCTCCGGGGAGAAGATGGGTGGCTACACCTTC
CAISLSGEKMGGYTF
>TRBJ2-4|TRBD2|-|TRBV4-1
TGCGCCAGCAGCCATCAGTGGACTAGCGGGAGGACGGACATTCAGTACTTC
CASSHQWTSGRTDIQYF
>TRBJ2-3|-|-|TRBV3-1/TRBV3-2
TGTGCCAGCAGCCAAGATCTTTCGGGAACAGATACGCAGTATTTT
CASSQDLSGTDTQYF
>TRBJ1-4|TRBD1|-|TRBV3-1/TRBV3-2
TGTGCCAGCAGCCAGATATGGACAGGGAATATAGCTAATGAAAAACTGTTTTTT
CASSQIWTGNIANEKLFF
>TRBJ1-4|-|-|TRBV7-2
TGTGCCAGCAGCCCAGCGGGCAGGAACACAGAAAAACTGTTTTTT
CASSPAGRNTEKLFF
>TRBJ1-1|TRBD1|-|TRBV7-8
TGTGCCAGCAGCTTTACAGGGGGCAGAAACACTGAAGCTTTCTTT
CASSFTGGRNTEAFF
>TRBJ1-5|-|-|TRBV4-2
TGTGCCAGCAGCCAGACCTTCAGGGGAAGCAATCAGCCCCAGCATTTT
CASSQTFRGSNQPQHF
>TRBJ2-7|-|-|TRBV27
TGTGCCAGCAGTCCTGCTACTAGGATTTACGAGCAGTACTTC
CASSPATRIYEQYF
>TRBJ2-2|TRBD2|-|TRBV11-1
TGTGCCAGCAGCTACGGACTAGAGAACACCGGGGAGCTGTTTTTT
CASSYGLENTGELFF
>TRBJ1-4|-|-|TRBV28
TGTGCCAGCCTCAGGGGAGCTAATGAAAAACTGTTTTTT
CASLRGANEKLFF
>TRBJ2-2|-|-|TRBV11-1
TGTGCCAGCACTTGGGGACTCGACACCGGGGAGCTGTTTTTT
CASTWGLDTGELFF
>TRBJ2-5|-|-|TRBV27
TGTGCCAGCAGTCAATTCAACTATTACGGAGGGCCGGAGACCCAGTACTTC
CASSQFNYYGGPETQYF
>TRBJ2-7|TRBD2|-|TRBV10-2
TGCGCCAGCAGGGCGCTAGCGGGAGGAATTTCCGACGAGCAGTACTTC
CASRALAGGISDEQYF
>TRBJ2-3|-|-|TRBV6-1
TGTGCCAGCACTGAGTGGGGGGGCTGGAGCACAGATACGCAGTATTTT
CASTEWGGWSTDTQYF
>TRBJ1-2|TRBD1|-|TRBV7-3
TGTGCCAGCAGCTTCGACAGGGACCGGTATGGCTACACCTTC
CASSFDRDRYGYTF
>TRBJ2-7|TRBD1|-|TRBV19
TGTGCCAGTAGTAAACAGGGGCAGGCTCTCTACGAGCAGTACTTC
CASSKQGQALYEQYF
>TRBJ2-7|TRBD2|once|TRBV7-2
TGTGCCAGCATGGCCCTAGCGGGAGGCGAGCAGTACTTC
CASMALAGGEQYF
>TRBJ2-7|TRBD2|-|TRBV24-1
TGTGCCACCAGTGGGGGAGGGAACTACGAGCAGTACTTC
CATSGGGNYEQYF
>TRBJ2-2|-|-|TRBV27
TGTGCCAGCAGTTTCTACAGGGGCGGGGCCGGGGAGCTGTTTTTT
CASSFYRGGAGELFF
>TRBJ1-2|TRBD1|-|TRBV7-3
TGTGCCAGCAGCTTGACAGGGGGCCAAGGTGGCTACACCTTC
CASSLTGGQGGYTF
>TRBJ1-4|-|-|TRBV18
TGTGCCAGCTCTGCCTCCGGGTTGGAAAAACTGTTTTTT
CASSASGLEKLFF
>TRBJ2-5|TRBD2|-|TRBV9
TGTGCCAGCAGCGTAAGTGGGACTAGGGAGGAGACCCAGTACTTC
CASSVSGTREETQYF
>TRBJ1-4|-|-|TRBV15
TGTGCCACCAGCAGGAGTGTGGGGCAGGGATATGAAAAACTGTTTTTT
CATSRSVGQGYEKLFF
>TRBJ2-1|TRBD2|-|TRBV11-3
TGTGCCAGCAGCTTCGTCACTAGCGGGAAGGATGAGCAGTTCTTC
CASSFVTSGKDEQFF
>TRBJ2-1|-|-|TRBV10-3
TGTGCCATCAGTGAGACAGACTACCTCCTCGCTTCGCTCTTC
CAISETDYLLASLF
>TRBJ2-1|-|-|TRBV4-3
TGCGCCAGCAGCCAAGATCAGACAGTCTCCTACAATGAGCAGTTCTTC
CASSQDQTVSYNEQFF
>TRBJ1-2|-|-|TRBV28
TGTGCCAGCAGTTTTCTTGGCAGGGGAGCCTATGGCTACACCTTC
CASSFLGRGAYGYTF
>TRBJ2-5|-|-|TRBV19
TGTGCCAGTAGTACCAACAGGCAAGAGACCCAGTACTTC
CASSTNRQETQYF
>TRBJ2-2|-|-|TRBV7-2
TGTGCCAGCAGCCCCGCTAGGAACACCGGGGAGCTGTTTTTT
CASSPARNTGELFF
>TRBJ2-7|-|-|TRBV2
TGTGCCAGCAGGGACGGGGGAACCTACGAGCAGTACTTC
CASRDGGTYEQYF
>TRBJ1-1|-|-|TRBV30
TGTGCCTGGGGCACGGGCAGGGGTGATACTGAAGCTTTCTTT
CAWGTGRGDTEAFF
>TRBJ1-5|TRBD1|-|TRBV28
TGTGCCAGCAGTTTCCTAGGACAGGCGGTAAATCAGCCCCAGCATTTT
CASSFLGQAVNQPQHF
>TRBJ1-2|-|-|TRBV10-3
TGTGCCATCAGTGAGGGGCAGGGCGCCTATGGCTACACCTTC
CAISEGQGAYGYTF
>TRBJ2-7|TRBD1|-|TRBV6-1
TGTGCCAGCAGTGAAGGGGACAGGGGGCACTACGAGCAGTACTTC
CASSEGDRGHYEQYF
>TRBJ1-2|TRBD1|-|TRBV10-3
TGTGCCATCAGTGACCCTGACAGGGTCCCCTATGGCTACACCTTC
CAISDPDRVPYGYTF
>TRBJ1-1|TRBD1|-|TRBV7-2
TGTGCCAGCAGCACTAGGACAGGCCCTCTCACTGAAGCTTTCTTT
CASSTRTGPLTEAFF
>TRBJ2-2|-|-|TRBV4-3
TGCGCCAGCAGCCAAGGGGGCGGGAACACCGGGGAGCTGTTTTTT
CASSQGGGNTGELFF
>TRBJ2-3|TRBD1|-|TRBV28
TGTGCCAGCAGTTCGGGACAGGGCACAGATACGCAGTATTTT
CASSSGQGTDTQYF
>TRBJ1-6|-|-|TRBV12-3/TRBV12-4
TGTGCCGCCTCACAGGACCTAAATTCACCCCTCCACTTT
CAASQDLNSPLHF
>TRBJ1-3|TRBD1|-|TRBV19
TGTGCCAGTAGTTCTCGAGAGGACACGGGACAGGGTGCTGGAAACACCATATATTTT
CASSSREDTGQGAGNTIYF
>TRBJ2-7|TRBD2|-|TRBV10-3
TGTGCCACCGGACTAGTCGGGGACTACGAGCAGTACTTC
CATGLVGDYEQYF